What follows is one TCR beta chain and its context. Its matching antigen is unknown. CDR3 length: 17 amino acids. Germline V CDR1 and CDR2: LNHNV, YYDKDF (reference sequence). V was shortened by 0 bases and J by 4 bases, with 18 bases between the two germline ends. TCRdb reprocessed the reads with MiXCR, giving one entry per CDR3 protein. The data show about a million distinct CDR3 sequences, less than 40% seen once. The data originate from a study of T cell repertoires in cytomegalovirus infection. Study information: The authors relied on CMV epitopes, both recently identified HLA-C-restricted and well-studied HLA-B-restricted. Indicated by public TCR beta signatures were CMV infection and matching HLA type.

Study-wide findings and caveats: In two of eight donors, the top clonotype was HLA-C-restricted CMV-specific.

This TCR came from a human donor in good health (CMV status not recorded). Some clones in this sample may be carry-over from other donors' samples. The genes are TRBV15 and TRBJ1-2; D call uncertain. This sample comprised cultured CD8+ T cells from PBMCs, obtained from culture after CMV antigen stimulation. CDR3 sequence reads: CATSRDPQVSSIYGYTF. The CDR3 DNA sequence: TGTGCCACCAGCAGAGATCCCCAGGTCAGCTCTATCTATGGCTACACCTTC.